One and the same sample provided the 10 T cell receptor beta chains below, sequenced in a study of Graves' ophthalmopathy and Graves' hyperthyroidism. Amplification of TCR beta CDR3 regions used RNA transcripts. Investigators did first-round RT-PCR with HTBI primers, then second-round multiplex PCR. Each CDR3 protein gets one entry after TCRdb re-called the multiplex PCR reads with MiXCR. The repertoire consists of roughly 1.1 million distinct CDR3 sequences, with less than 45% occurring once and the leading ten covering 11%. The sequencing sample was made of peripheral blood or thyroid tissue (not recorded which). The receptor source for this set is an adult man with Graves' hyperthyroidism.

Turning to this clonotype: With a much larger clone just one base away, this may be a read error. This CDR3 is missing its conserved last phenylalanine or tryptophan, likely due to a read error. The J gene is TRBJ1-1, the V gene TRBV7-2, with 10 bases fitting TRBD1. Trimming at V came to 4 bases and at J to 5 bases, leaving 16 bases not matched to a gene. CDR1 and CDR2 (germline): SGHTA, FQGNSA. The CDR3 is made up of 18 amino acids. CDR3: CASSSLDRGDLGWTEAFL. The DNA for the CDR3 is TGTGCCAGCAGCTCCCTGGACAGGGGGGATCTTGGATGGACTGAAGCTTTCCTT.

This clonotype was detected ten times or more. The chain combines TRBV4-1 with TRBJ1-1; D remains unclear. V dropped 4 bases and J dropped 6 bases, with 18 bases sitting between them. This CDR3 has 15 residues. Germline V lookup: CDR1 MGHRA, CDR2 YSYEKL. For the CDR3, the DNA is TGCGCCAGCAGCCCGAGAGCGGACGAAACTTCTGAAGCTTTCTTT. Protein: CASSPRADETSEAFF.

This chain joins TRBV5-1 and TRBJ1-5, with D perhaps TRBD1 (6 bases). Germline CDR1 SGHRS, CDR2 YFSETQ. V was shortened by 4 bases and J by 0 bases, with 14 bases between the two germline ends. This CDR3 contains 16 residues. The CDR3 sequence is CASSRTLQGSNQPQHF. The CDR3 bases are TGCGCCAGCAGCCGGACCCTACAGGGTAGCAATCAGCCCCAGCATTTT.

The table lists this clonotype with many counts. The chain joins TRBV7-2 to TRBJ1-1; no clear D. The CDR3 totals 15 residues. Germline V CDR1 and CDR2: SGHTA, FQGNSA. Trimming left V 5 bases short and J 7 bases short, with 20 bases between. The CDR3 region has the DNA TGTGCCAGCAGCCGACCAGGTTCGGGGTTTAGTGAAGCTTTCTTT. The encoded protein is CASSRPGSGFSEAFF.

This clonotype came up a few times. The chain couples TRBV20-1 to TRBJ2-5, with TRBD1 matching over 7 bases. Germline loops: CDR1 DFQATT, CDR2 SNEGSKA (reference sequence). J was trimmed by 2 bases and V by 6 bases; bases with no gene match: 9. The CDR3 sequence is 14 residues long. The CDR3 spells CSATGTEYQETQYF. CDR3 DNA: TGCAGTGCAACCGGGACAGAGTATCAAGAGACCCAGTACTTC.

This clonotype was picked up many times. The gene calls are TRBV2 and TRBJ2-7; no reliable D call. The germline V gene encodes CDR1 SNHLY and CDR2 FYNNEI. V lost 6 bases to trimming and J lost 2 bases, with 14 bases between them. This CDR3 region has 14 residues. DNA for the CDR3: TGTGCCAGCAGGGTCGGTGATGGCCCCTACGAGCAGTACTTC. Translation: CASRVGDGPYEQYF.

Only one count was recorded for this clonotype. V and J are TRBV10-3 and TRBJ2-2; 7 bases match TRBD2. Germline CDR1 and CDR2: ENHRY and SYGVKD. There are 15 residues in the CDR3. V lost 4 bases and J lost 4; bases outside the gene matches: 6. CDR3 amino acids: CAISGRGSPTGELFF. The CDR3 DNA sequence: TGTGCCATCAGTGGGCGGGGGAGCCCCACCGGGGAGCTGTTTTTT.

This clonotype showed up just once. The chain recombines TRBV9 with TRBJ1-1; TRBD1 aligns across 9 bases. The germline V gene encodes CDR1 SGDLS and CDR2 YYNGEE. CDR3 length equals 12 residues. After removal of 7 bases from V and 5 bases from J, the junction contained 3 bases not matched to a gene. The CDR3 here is CASWGTGTEAFF. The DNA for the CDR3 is TGTGCCAGCTGGGGGACAGGGACTGAAGCTTTCTTT.

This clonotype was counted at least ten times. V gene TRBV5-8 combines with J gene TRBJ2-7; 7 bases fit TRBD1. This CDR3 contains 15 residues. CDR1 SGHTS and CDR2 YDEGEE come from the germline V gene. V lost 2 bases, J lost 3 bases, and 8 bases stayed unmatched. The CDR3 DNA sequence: TGTGCCAGCAGCTTTAGGGGACAGTACGACTACGAGCAGTACTTC. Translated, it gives CASSFRGQYDYEQYF.

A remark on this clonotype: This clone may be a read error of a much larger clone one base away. This chain's CDR3 is CAISERGAYEQYF. The CDR3 nucleotides read TGTGCCATCAGTGAGAGGGGGGCCTACGAGCAGTACTTC. This rearrangement joins TRBV10-3 to TRBJ2-7; TRBD1 or TRBD2 may be the D gene (6 bases each). Germline CDR1 reads ENHRY; CDR2 reads SYGVKD. There are 13 residues in the CDR3. The ends were cut back, 2 bases at V and 2 bases at J, with 7 bases in the middle.